The 2 T cell receptor beta chains below all came from one sample that was sequenced in a study of CD8+ T cells in alopecia areata. cDNA reverse transcribed from extracted RNA served as the sequencing template. Libraries were prepared by immunoSEQ multiplex PCR; TCRdb keeps only in-frame clonotypes and omits some of them. The profile covers approximately 280,000 clones, none occurring a single time. Cutaneous lymph nodes were pooled and cells sorted by CD4, CD8alpha, NKG2D, NKG2ACE and more. What was sequenced was CD4+ T cells sorted from a lymph node. Receptors were obtained from a C3H/HeJ mouse with alopecia areata. The strain's MHC type: H2-k.

This clone was detected a few times. The gene names given are mouse names. From the germline J gene comes the end of the CDR3, since the read stops 4 residues before it. This rearrangement joins TRBV13-2 to TRBJ2-5; 7 bases map to TRBD1. Germline V lookup: CDR1 NNHNN, CDR2 SYGAGS (reference sequence). The CDR3 spans 13 residues. CDR3 sequence reads: CASGRQGRDTQYF. CDR3 DNA, as far as it was read: TGTGCCAGCGGCAGACAGGGACGGGAC.

This clone appeared a few times. The gene symbols are mouse symbols. The read terminates 4 residues ahead of where the CDR3 ends, so the germline J gene completes it. The chain links TRBV21 to TRBJ1-2; D is perhaps TRBD1 (5 bases). TRBV21 qualifies as an ORF whose function is uncertain. CDR3 length: 14 residues. V lost 4 bases and J lost 1, with 10 bases in between. Incomplete CDR3 DNA: TGTGCTAGCAGTCGACACAGGCGAAACTCC. Residues: CASSRHRRNS. The full CDR3 protein reads CASSRHRRNSDYTF.